One and the same sample provided the 9 T cell receptor beta chains below, sequenced in a study of memory CD4+ T cells and cytomegalovirus serostatus. The sort gate was single viable CD3+CD4+CD8-CD45RO+ cells for memory CD4+ T cells. Measured with immunoSEQ multiplex PCR; TCRdb has only the in-frame clones, and not every one. Among 45,000 to 60,000 clones listed, around four fifths were seen once. The specimen was memory CD4+ T cells from blood. The receptors shown here come from an adult in good health and CMV-seropositive.

In nucleotides, the CDR3 is TGTGCCAGCAGCCAGGACAGGGGGCAAGATACGCAGTATTTT. Its translation is CASSQDRGQDTQYF. The V gene is TRBV7-9, the J gene TRBJ2-3; 11 nucleotides align to TRBD1. V shed 5 bases, J shed 5 bases, and the junction held 3 bases outside the gene matches. The CDR3 is made up of 14 amino acids. Germline V gene sequence: CDR1 SEHNR, CDR2 FQNEAQ (reference sequence).

The chain links TRBV19 to TRBJ2-3; D gene unclear. V lost 2 bases and J 2 bases, leaving 5 bases between the germline ends. Germline lookup yields CDR1 LNHDA and CDR2 SQIVND (reference sequence). The CDR3 contains 13 residues. As DNA, the CDR3 is TGTGCCAGTAGTATATCCACCACAGATACGCAGTATTTT. This sequence encodes CASSISTTDTQYF.

This CDR3 reads CASSRGLGGHEQYF. The CDR3 DNA reads as TGTGCCAGCTCACGGGGACTAGGAGGACACGAGCAGTACTTC. The gene calls are TRBV18 and TRBJ2-7; 8 nucleotides agree with TRBD2. The V and J ends lost 4 bases and 5 bases, in that order; junction bases with no gene match: 7. Germline V gene lookup returns CDR1 KGHSH and CDR2 LQKENI. The CDR3 covers 14 residues.

This clone appeared a single time. The chain uses TRBV10-3 and TRBJ2-5; D is unclear. The V and J ends lost 8 bases and 1 base respectively, with 5 bases between them. Germline CDR1 reads ENHRY; CDR2 reads SYGVKD. The CDR3 totals 11 residues. CDR3 DNA sequence: TGTGCCATCGGTATCCAAGAGACCCAGTACTTC. Translating it yields CAIGIQETQYF.

V is TRBV2 and J is TRBJ2-7; D is unclear. Looked up from germline, CDR1 is SNHLY and CDR2 is FYNNEI. Trimming pared 8 bases from V and 2 bases from J, leaving 13 bases between. The CDR3 totals 13 residues. In DNA, the CDR3 is TGTGCCAGCGTCTCGGGTCGTACCTACGAGCAGTACTTC. Translation gives CASVSGRTYEQYF.

The chain combines TRBV4-2 with TRBJ1-3; D uncertain. The CDR3 has 13 residues. Trimming removed 0 bases at V and 6 bases at J, with 6 bases between. The germline CDR1 and CDR2 sequences are LGHNA and YNFKEQ. The CDR3 is CASSQERVNTIYF. As DNA, the CDR3 is TGTGCCAGCAGCCAAGAACGGGTAAACACCATATATTTT.

This chain uses TRBV7-9 with TRBJ2-2; D unclear. V lost 9 bases, J lost 6 bases, and 14 bases lay in between. The CDR3 runs to 13 residues. CDR1 SEHNR and CDR2 FQNEAQ come from the germline V gene (reference sequence). The CDR3 is CARSGGEAGELFF. The CDR3 DNA reads as TGTGCCAGGTCAGGTGGGGAAGCCGGGGAGCTGTTTTTT.

The chain links TRBV6-6 to TRBJ1-5; the D gene is possibly TRBD1 (6 bases). The germline V and J ends were trimmed by 8 bases and 3 bases, with 17 bases remaining between them. The length of the CDR3 is 15 residues. Germline CDR1 MNHNY, CDR2 SVGAGI (reference sequence). For the CDR3, the DNA is TGTGCCAGCGGACCCGGGACAAACCTCAATCAGCCCCAGCATTTT. As protein: CASGPGTNLNQPQHF.

The V gene is TRBV19, the J gene TRBJ2-7, with D perhaps matching TRBD2 (6 bases). CDR1 is LNHDA and CDR2 is SQIVND in the germline V gene (reference sequence). This CDR3 has 14 amino acids. V lost 6 bases to trimming and J lost 2 bases, with 14 bases between them. CDR3 in DNA: TGTGCCAGTAGCCAGGAGGGGACCACCTACGAGCAGTACTTC. Protein: CASSQEGTTYEQYF.